This TCR beta chain was sequenced during a study of T cells in Graves' hyperthyroidism and ophthalmopathy. Study details: At the time of initial diagnosis and before any treatment, peripheral blood was collected.

As to this clonotype: Antigen unknown.

CDR1 and CDR2 (germline): LNHNV, YYDKDF (reference sequence). This CDR3 comprises 13 residues. With 3 bases removed from V and 9 bases from J, the gap between germline ends came to 12 bases. It was RNA transcripts that yielded the amplified TCR beta CDR3 regions. HTBI primers drove first-round RT-PCR of the TCR CDR3. TCRdb passed the multiplex PCR reads through MiXCR, listing each CDR3 protein once. The table lists around 300,000 distinct CDR3 sequences, 10% to 15% of them singletons. Whole-study findings and limits: Model predictions of ophthalmopathy came a median around 6.5 months before onset.

The TCR originated in a woman in her thirties with Graves' hyperthyroidism that later progressed to Graves' ophthalmopathy. The chain joins TRBV15 to TRBJ2-1, with D perhaps matching TRBD1 (5 bases). Sequenced: blood. CDR3 coding DNA: TGTGCCACCAGCAGCTCCTATCAGGGTGAGCAGTTCTTC. Translation gives CATSSSYQGEQFF.